A single sample gave rise to the 25 T cell receptor beta chains below, sequenced in a study of T cell responses to AZD1222 COVID-19 vaccine (dated by TCRdb to about 2021). The sample's time point label, in plain terms: baseline before first vaccination. The method behind the library was the immunoSEQ multiplex PCR assay. TCRdb took over this immuneACCESS table, retaining in-frame rearrangements with V and J assigned. Such tables are incomplete; in checked studies, under half of the missing clones stem from an unresolved V gene, and the remainder is unexplained. Recorded for this sample are 200,000 to 300,000 clones; 93% of them occurred a single time. The ten largest make up 0.55% of the sample. This specimen consisted of peripheral blood, obtained on day 0 of AZD1222 vaccination. The source of these receptors is an adult in good health.

V is TRBV9 and J is TRBJ2-1; a possible D gene is TRBD2 (6 bases). This CDR3 has 14 residues. Germline V gene lookup returns CDR1 SGDLS and CDR2 YYNGEE. V lost 0 bases and J lost 7, with 11 bases in between. The CDR3 is CASSVERRGNEQFF. DNA for the CDR3: TGTGCCAGCAGCGTAGAGAGACGGGGGAATGAGCAGTTCTTC.

This clone was counted once. This chain connects TRBV7-8 to TRBJ2-5; D is possibly TRBD2 (5 bases). Germline V gene lookup returns CDR1 SGHVS and CDR2 FQNEAQ. Trimming left V 5 bases short and J 5 bases short, with 6 bases between. The CDR3 contains 11 residues. The CDR3 coding sequence is TGTGCCAGCAGCCCGGGGGAGACCCAGTACTTC. Encoded protein: CASSPGETQYF. Drawing the rest from reference TRBV7-8 and TRBJ2-5, the complete variable domain is GAGVSQSPRYKVAKRGQDVALRCDPISGHVSLFWYQQALGQGPEFLTYFQNEAQLDKSGLPSDRFFAERPEGSVSTLKIQRTQQEDSAVYLCASSPGETQYFGPGTRLLVL.

The chain is built from TRBV4-2 and TRBJ2-6; D possibly matches TRBD1 or TRBD2 (5 bases each). The CDR3 runs to 15 residues. Germline CDR1 LGHNA, CDR2 YNFKEQ. Trimming removed 10 bases from V and 3 bases from J, with 16 bases in between. CDR3 region: CATSRTGLGANVLTF. The CDR3 DNA sequence: TGTGCCACCTCACGAACGGGGCTTGGGGCCAACGTCCTGACTTTC.

The chain is built from TRBV6-5 and TRBJ2-7; TRBD1 matches 8 bases. J was trimmed by 6 bases and V by 6 bases; bases with no gene match: 13. The germline V gene encodes CDR1 MNHEY and CDR2 SVGAGI. The length of the CDR3 is 15 residues. DNA for the CDR3: TGTGCCAGCAGCCCCCCACTCTTGACAGGGGCCGAGCAGTACTTC. Translating gives CASSPPLLTGAEQYF.

The chain joins TRBV2 to TRBJ1-1; D uncertain. CDR3 size: 12 residues. Trimming shortened V by 6 bases and J by 0 bases, and 5 bases separated the two germline ends. Germline V CDR1 and CDR2: SNHLY, FYNNEI. The CDR3 nucleotides are TGTGCCAGCAGACTAATGAACACTGAAGCTTTCTTT. Protein product: CASRLMNTEAFF.

The chain couples TRBV6-1 to TRBJ2-5; 8 positions match TRBD1. The junction had 0 bases not matched to a gene; V was cut back by 3 bases and J by 3 bases. The CDR3 spans 13 residues. CDR1 and CDR2 from the germline V gene are MNHNS and SASEGT. The CDR3 nucleotides read TGTGCCAGCAGTGAGGACAGGGAAGAGACCCAGTACTTC. Its translation is CASSEDREETQYF.

The chain couples TRBV29-1 to TRBJ2-1; D uncertain. In germline, CDR1 is SQVTM, CDR2 ANQGSEA. The CDR3 runs 16 residues. Trimming removed 7 bases at V and 3 bases at J, with 22 bases between. In DNA, the CDR3 is TGCAGCGCCGAGACCCTGGTCTTCGCGAACTACAATGAGCAGTTCTTC. It specifies CSAETLVFANYNEQFF.

This chain's CDR3 is CASTSTSGGDNEQFF. The CDR3 DNA follows: TGTGCCAGCACCAGCACTAGCGGGGGTGACAATGAGCAGTTCTTC. This sequence joins TRBV2 and TRBJ2-1; 11 bases are a match to TRBD2. With V trimmed by 7 bases and J by 5 bases, 7 bases remained unmatched. Per germline, CDR1 SNHLY and CDR2 FYNNEI. The CDR3 covers 15 residues.

The rearrangement joins TRBV24-1 to TRBJ2-1; 9 nucleotides agree with TRBD1. Trimming cost V 3 bases and J 6 bases; bases outside gene matches: 5. The CDR3 totals 15 residues. Germline V gene data show CDR1 as KGHDR and CDR2 as SFDVKD. The CDR3 spells CATSDPGQGTNEQFF. Here the CDR3 DNA reads TGTGCCACCAGTGATCCGGGACAGGGTACCAATGAGCAGTTCTTC.

In DNA, the CDR3 is TGCAGCGTTGTAAGGCAGGGAGAGACCCAGTACTTC. It specifies CSVVRQGETQYF. The chain recombines TRBV29-1 with TRBJ2-5; D is perhaps TRBD1 (5 bases). Per the germline V gene, CDR1 is SQVTM and CDR2 is ANQGSEA. Trimming left V 4 bases short and J 4 bases short, with 10 bases between. The CDR3 is 12 amino acids.

The chain is built from TRBV11-2 and TRBJ2-5; the D gene could be TRBD1 or TRBD2 (5 bases each). The CDR3 has 13 amino acids. Germline V CDR1 and CDR2: SGHAT, FQNNGV. Trimming left V 4 bases short and J 7 bases short, with 13 bases between. As DNA, the CDR3 is TGTGCCAGCAGCTCGGTTCTTGGGGGGACCCAGTACTTC. Translated: CASSSVLGGTQYF.

The CDR3 coding sequence is TGTGCCAGCAGTGGGGACGCCGGGTCAAGCAATCAGCCCCAGCATTTT. It yields the protein CASSGDAGSSNQPQHF. The V gene is TRBV2, the J gene TRBJ1-5, with a possible D match to TRBD1 (5 bases). Trimming stripped 4 bases from V and 1 base from J, with 14 bases between. Germline CDR1 SNHLY, CDR2 FYNNEI. This CDR3 is built from 16 residues. The full variable domain, completed using reference TRBV2 and TRBJ1-5, is EPEVTQTPSHQVTQMGQEVILRCVPISNHLYFYWYRQILGQKVEFLVSFYNNEISEKSEIFDDQFSVERPDGSNFTLKIRSTKLEDSAMYFCASSGDAGSSNQPQHFGDGTRLSIL.

The V call is TRBV19, the J call TRBJ2-3; D unresolved. The CDR3 covers 13 residues. With 7 bases removed from V and 2 bases from J, the gap between germline ends came to 10 bases. Germline lookup yields CDR1 LNHDA and CDR2 SQIVND (reference sequence). CDR3 loop: CASKGQNTDTQYF. For the CDR3, the DNA is TGTGCCAGTAAAGGCCAAAACACAGATACGCAGTATTTT. Drawing the rest from reference TRBV19 and TRBJ2-3, the complete variable domain is DGGITQSPKYLFRKEGQNVTLSCEQNLNHDAMYWYRQDPGQGLRLIYYSQIVNDFQKGDIAEGYSVSREKKESFPLTVTSAQKNPTAFYLCASKGQNTDTQYFGPGTRLTVL.

CDR3 in amino acids: CACLPRVLGEAFF. CDR3 DNA sequence: TGTGCCTGCCTCCCGAGGGTCCTTGGAGAAGCTTTCTTT. This chain links TRBV28 with TRBJ1-1; D uncertain. V lost 11 bases and J lost 8, with 21 bases in between. Germline CDR1 reads MDHEN; CDR2 reads SYDVKM. This CDR3 comprises 13 residues.

This chain links TRBV11-1 with TRBJ2-7; D remains unclear. CDR1 is SGHAT and CDR2 is FQDESV in the germline V gene (reference sequence). Trimming pared 4 bases from V and 4 bases from J, leaving 8 bases between. The CDR3 covers 12 residues. The CDR3 DNA reads as TGTGCCAGCAGCTCCACCCATTACGAGCAGTACTTC. It codes for CASSSTHYEQYF.

The rearrangement joins TRBV11-2 to TRBJ1-2; a possible D gene is TRBD1 (5 bases). The germline V gene has CDR1 SGHAT and CDR2 FQNNGV. The CDR3 consists of 12 residues. Trimming took off 5 bases at V and 7 bases at J, with 11 bases between the two ends. The CDR3 here is CASSEAGGGYTF. The CDR3 DNA reads as TGTGCCAGCAGCGAGGCCGGGGGTGGCTACACCTTC.

The table lists this clone with a few counts. The chain links TRBV15 to TRBJ2-7, with D perhaps matching TRBD2 (5 bases). Germline CDR1 reads LNHNV; CDR2 reads YYDKDF (reference sequence). With 1 base removed from V and 0 bases from J, the gap between germline ends came to 10 bases. The CDR3 runs 15 residues. CDR3 in DNA: TGTGCCACCAGCAGAGGAATAGGAGGCTCCTACGAGCAGTACTTC. This encodes CATSRGIGGSYEQYF.

The chain is built from TRBV11-2 and TRBJ1-6, with a possible D match to TRBD1 (6 bases). Trimming cost V 5 bases and J 8 bases, with 19 bases left between them. CDR3 size: 16 residues. CDR1 and CDR2 (germline): SGHAT, FQNNGV. DNA for the CDR3: TGTGCCAGCAGCGTTCAGGACAGCCGGAGGGATTCACCCCTCCACTTT. Residues: CASSVQDSRRDSPLHF.

The rearrangement links TRBV7-6 to TRBJ2-7; 8 bases match TRBD2. Losses at the gene ends were 5 bases for V and 7 bases for J; bases not matched to a gene: 1. The CDR3 has 11 amino acids. Germline CDR1 reads SGHVS; CDR2 reads FNYEAQ. Here the CDR3 reads CASSRGGEQYF. CDR3 in DNA: TGTGCCAGCAGCCGCGGGGGGGAGCAGTACTTC. Supplemented by reference TRBV7-6 and TRBJ2-7, the full variable domain reads GAGVSQSPRYKVTKRGQDVALRCDPISGHVSLYWYRQALGQGPEFLTYFNYEAQQDKSGLPNDRFSAERPEGSISTLTIQRTEQRDSAMYRCASSRGGEQYFGPGTRLTVT.

The chain employs TRBV7-2 and TRBJ2-7, with D possibly being TRBD1 or TRBD2 (5 bases each). Germline values: CDR1 SGHTA, CDR2 FQGNSA. This CDR3 has 15 residues. The germline V and J ends were trimmed by 3 bases and 3 bases, with 15 bases remaining between them. This CDR3 is CASSFGDPALYEQYF. Written as DNA, the CDR3 is TGTGCCAGCAGCTTTGGGGACCCAGCGCTCTACGAGCAGTACTTC.

The chain has TRBV12-3 or TRBV12-4 and TRBJ1-2; D is unresolved. The CDR3 runs to 12 residues. V was pared by 0 bases and J by 6 bases, with 5 bases between. The CDR3 DNA reads TGTGCCAGCAGTTTAGCAGGAGATGGCTACACCTTC. Its translation is CASSLAGDGYTF.

The chain joins TRBV7-2 to TRBJ1-5, with D possibly matching TRBD1 (5 bases). The V gene's germline CDR1 is SGHTA and CDR2 FQGNSA. The V gene lost 4 bases and the J gene lost 2 bases, with 6 bases spanning the gap. This CDR3 comprises 13 residues. The CDR3 nucleotides read TGTGCCAGCAGCTGGGGCGGCAATCAGCCCCAGCATTTT. This codes for CASSWGGNQPQHF.

The rearrangement uses TRBV19 and TRBJ1-2; 9 nucleotides match TRBD1. The V gene's germline CDR1 is LNHDA and CDR2 SQIVND (reference sequence). The trim removed 4 bases at V and 8 bases at J, leaving 5 bases unmatched. This CDR3 has 13 residues. The CDR3 coding sequence is TGTGCCAGTAGTAACGGACAGGGGACCGGCTACACCTTC. Protein: CASSNGQGTGYTF.

The V gene is TRBV9, the J gene TRBJ1-2; TRBD1 aligns across 7 bases. There are 15 residues in the CDR3. The V and J ends lost 0 bases and 3 bases, in that order; junction bases with no gene match: 5. Germline CDR1 reads SGDLS; CDR2 reads YYNGEE. This CDR3 is CASSVVSGGYYGYTF. The CDR3 DNA sequence: TGTGCCAGCAGCGTAGTGTCAGGGGGGTACTATGGCTACACCTTC. The variable domain in full, with the rest retrieved from reference TRBV9 and TRBJ1-2, is DSGVTQTPKHLITATGQRVTLRCSPRSGDLSVYWYQQSLDQGLQFLIQYYNGEERAKGNILERFSAQQFPDLHSELNLSSLELGDSALYFCASSVVSGGYYGYTFGSGTRLTVV.

The chain has TRBV24-1 and TRBJ2-2; D assignment may be TRBD1 or TRBD2 (5 bases each). The V end lost 2 bases, the J end lost 2 bases, and 11 bases lay between the germline ends. The CDR3 totals 16 residues. Germline V gene sequence: CDR1 KGHDR, CDR2 SFDVKD. The CDR3 bases are TGTGCCACCAGTGATTGGTCGGGGCCTAACACCGGGGAGCTGTTTTTT. Its protein product is CATSDWSGPNTGELFF.